This T cell receptor beta chain came from a study of blood T cell repertoires in COVID-19. Study-wide background: Samples of COVID-19 (acute and convalescent) were obtained from the United States, Italy and Spain. PBMCs, B-cell-depleted T cells, or T cells were the source of the cDNA or gDNA that made up the material.

V dropped 5 bases and J dropped 0 bases, with 8 bases sitting between them. Looked up from germline, CDR1 is LNHDA and CDR2 is SQIVND (reference sequence). This CDR3 contains 14 residues. Clones were read by immunoSEQ multiplex PCR, and TCRdb kept only the in-frame ones, dropping some. Among some 240,000 clones listed, 75% to 85% were seen once. The TCR originated in a woman in her sixties with active or convalescent COVID-19. The rearrangement uses TRBV19 and TRBJ1-3; D gene uncertain. Input material: peripheral blood. The CDR3 nucleotides read TGTGCCAGTAGTTACAGTTCCTCTGGAAACACCATATATTTT. Translating gives CASSYSSSGNTIYF.